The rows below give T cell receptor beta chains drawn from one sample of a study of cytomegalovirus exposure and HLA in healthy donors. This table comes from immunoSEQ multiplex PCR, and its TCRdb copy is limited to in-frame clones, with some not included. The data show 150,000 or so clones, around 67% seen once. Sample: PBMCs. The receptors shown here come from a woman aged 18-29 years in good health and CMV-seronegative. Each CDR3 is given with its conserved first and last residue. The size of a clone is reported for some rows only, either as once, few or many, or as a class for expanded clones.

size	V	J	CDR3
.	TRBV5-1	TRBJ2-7	CASSFSRGGYEQYF
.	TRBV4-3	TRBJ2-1	CASSQAPTGIHEQFF
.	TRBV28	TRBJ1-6	CASSLEGGSGRWDSPLHF
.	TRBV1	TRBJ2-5	CTSSQRGAFGETQYF
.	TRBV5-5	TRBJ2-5	CASSHNNYDEEETQYF
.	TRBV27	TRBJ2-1	CASSSRRPTGNEQFF
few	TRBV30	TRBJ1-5	CAAGGNDQPQHF
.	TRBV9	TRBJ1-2	CASSVAPGYGYTF
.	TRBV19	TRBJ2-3	CASSPSGRASTDTQYF
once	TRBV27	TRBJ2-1	CASSFFRREMKNEQFF
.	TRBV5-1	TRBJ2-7	CASSLLGTGSYEQYF
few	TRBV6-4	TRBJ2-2	CASSDSTNGELFF
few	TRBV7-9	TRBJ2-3	CASSLDWTVRADTQYF
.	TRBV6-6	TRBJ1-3	CASRARTGFSGNTIYF
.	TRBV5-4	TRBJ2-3	CASSLKSGGAWGTDTQYF
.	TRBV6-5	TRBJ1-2	CASREDGLGGYTF
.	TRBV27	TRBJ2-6	CASSPMTGLGAGANVLTF
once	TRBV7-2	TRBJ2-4	CASSSTRDTQGYF
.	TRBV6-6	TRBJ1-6	CASSYEPGNSPLHF
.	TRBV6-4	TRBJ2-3	CASSDSWGGTHTQYF
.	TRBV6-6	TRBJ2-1	CASSSTAGGDNEQFF
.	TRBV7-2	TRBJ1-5	CASSPRQGDQPQHF
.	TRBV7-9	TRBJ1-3	CASSSLTASSGNTIYF
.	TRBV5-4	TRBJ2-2	CAVHRDLNTGELFF
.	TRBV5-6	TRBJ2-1	CASSLGTGGIDEQFF
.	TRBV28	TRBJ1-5	CASMGRYNQPQHF
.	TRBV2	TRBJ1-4	CASSEREVPTNEKLFF
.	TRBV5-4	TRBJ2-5	CASSLAVRSETQYF
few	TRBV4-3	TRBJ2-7	CASSHTSGGPYEQYF
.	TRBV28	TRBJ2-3	CASTEPGQGVLGPQYF
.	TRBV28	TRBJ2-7	CASSLSGQGEQYF
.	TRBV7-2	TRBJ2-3	CASSLGTYTDTQYF
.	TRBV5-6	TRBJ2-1	CASSPGQVFYNEQFF
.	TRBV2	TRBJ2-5	CASRLYPQETQYF
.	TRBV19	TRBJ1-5	CASSRDRVGNQPQHF
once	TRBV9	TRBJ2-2	CASSVRTGSTGELFF
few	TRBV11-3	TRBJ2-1	CASSLGQGDRNEQFF
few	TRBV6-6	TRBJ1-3	CASSLGRGLSGNTIYF
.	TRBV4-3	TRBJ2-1	CASSQDQFLRQDSYNEQFF
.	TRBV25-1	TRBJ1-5	CASSEGHSNQPQHF
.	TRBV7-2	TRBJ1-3	CASSPHTPSSGNTIYF